These 6 T cell receptor beta chains came from one sample sequenced in a study of CD8+ T cells in alopecia areata. Treatment: oral pan-JAK inhibitor, 5-10 mg twice daily. RNA extraction was followed by reverse transcription into cDNA, which acted as the sequencing template. Libraries were prepared by immunoSEQ multiplex PCR; TCRdb keeps only in-frame clonotypes and omits some of them. The table records 130,000 to 150,000 clones, around four fifths of them present only once. Sequencing used CD8+ T cells sorted from blood, obtained at week 4, from a patient treated with tofacitinib. These receptors were obtained from a human donor with alopecia areata.

The chain employs TRBV6-6 and TRBJ2-3; D uncertain. The germline V gene encodes CDR1 MNHNY and CDR2 SVGAGI (reference sequence). The V gene lost 0 bases and the J gene lost 4 bases, with 2 bases spanning the gap. The CDR3 is made up of 12 amino acids. The CDR3 protein is CASSYSSDTQYF. In DNA form, the CDR3 reads TGTGCCAGCAGTTACTCTTCAGATACGCAGTATTTT.

The chain employs TRBV27 and TRBJ2-7; D possibly uses TRBD1 or TRBD2 (5 bases each). Germline CDR1 MNHEY, CDR2 SMNVEV (reference sequence). V was shortened by 6 bases and J by 0 bases, with 15 bases between the two germline ends. This CDR3 has 15 residues. The CDR3 sequence is CASRLGTASSYEQYF. In nucleotides, the CDR3 is TGTGCCAGCAGACTAGGGACCGCGAGCTCCTACGAGCAGTACTTC.

The CDR3 reads CASRGTKFTDTQYF. Here the CDR3 DNA reads TGTGCCAGCAGAGGGACAAAGTTCACAGATACGCAGTATTTT. The chain recombines TRBV6-1 with TRBJ2-3, with D perhaps TRBD1 (6 bases). The germline V gene encodes CDR1 MNHNS and CDR2 SASEGT. The CDR3 consists of 14 residues. V was trimmed by 6 bases and J by 2 bases, leaving 12 bases between them.

V is TRBV14 and J is TRBJ2-1; D may be TRBD1 or TRBD2 (5 bases each). The CDR3 is made up of 18 amino acids. V was trimmed by 2 bases and J by 0 bases, leaving 17 bases between them. Per the germline V gene, CDR1 is SGHDN and CDR2 is FVKESK. The CDR3 loop reads CASSQPRGVGSSYNEQFF. The DNA for the CDR3 is TGTGCCAGCAGCCAACCGAGGGGAGTGGGGTCCTCCTACAATGAGCAGTTCTTC.

The chain recombines TRBV5-6 with TRBJ2-3; D remains ambiguous. The CDR3 covers 12 residues. The germline CDR1 and CDR2 sequences are SGHDT and YYEEEE. Trimming pared 6 bases from V and 6 bases from J, leaving 11 bases between. CDR3 sequence (DNA): TGTGCCAGCACCTTCAGTACCGATACGCAGTATTTT. Amino acids: CASTFSTDTQYF. The full variable domain, with the rest looked up from reference TRBV5-6 and TRBJ2-3, is DAGVTQSPTHLIKTRGQQVTLRCSPKSGHDTVSWYQQALGQGPQFIFQYYEEEERQRGNFPDRFSGHQFPNYSSELNVNALLLGDSALYLCASTFSTDTQYFGPGTRLTVL.

V and J are TRBV6-6 and TRBJ2-7, with D maybe TRBD1 (5 bases). This CDR3 region has 14 residues. Per the germline V gene, CDR1 is MNHNY and CDR2 is SVGAGI (reference sequence). Trimming cost V 0 bases and J 4 bases, with 10 bases left between them. The CDR3, as DNA: TGTGCCAGCAGTTACTCGAGGACACAGTACGAGCAGTACTTC. This gives the protein CASSYSRTQYEQYF.